The 32 T cell receptor beta chains below come from one sample, sequenced in a study of T cell changes during pregnancy in multiple sclerosis. Produced via immunoSEQ multiplex PCR; TCRdb's table is partial and in-frame only. Counted here are some 100,000 clones, around 90% occurring once; the ten biggest clones make up 1% to 1.5%. The starting material was peripheral blood, obtained in the second trimester of pregnancy. Receptors originate from a female donor with multiple sclerosis, enrolled in a pregnancy study.

This chain joins TRBV19 and TRBJ2-6, with D possibly TRBD2 on 6 matching bases. The V and J ends lost 5 bases and 1 base respectively, with 12 bases between them. Germline V lookup: CDR1 LNHDA, CDR2 SQIVND (reference sequence). The CDR3 totals 16 residues. CDR3 protein: CASSSLRGSGANVLTF. The DNA of the CDR3 is TGTGCCAGTAGTTCTCTCCGGGGGTCTGGGGCCAACGTCCTGACTTTC.

J is TRBJ2-1 and V is TRBV7-7; D gene unclear. The CDR3 sequence is 16 residues long. CDR1 and CDR2 (germline): SSHAT, FNYEAQ (reference sequence). The V end lost 2 bases, the J end lost 2 bases, and 13 bases lay between the germline ends. CDR3 sequence (DNA): TGTGCCAGCAGCTTAAGCGTAGCCGGAGCCTACAATGAGCAGTTCTTC. Its translation: CASSLSVAGAYNEQFF.

The V call is TRBV7-8, the J call TRBJ2-7, with D possibly being TRBD1 (6 bases). The V and J ends lost 6 bases and 3 bases respectively, with 12 bases between them. CDR3 length: 13 residues. Germline CDR1 and CDR2: SGHVS and FQNEAQ. CDR3 protein: CASSRTENYEQYF. CDR3 nucleotides: TGTGCCAGCAGTCGGACAGAGAACTACGAGCAGTACTTC.

The chain couples TRBV6-5 to TRBJ1-2; tentatively, D is TRBD1 (5 bases). The CDR3 sequence is 11 residues long. The germline V gene has CDR1 MNHEY and CDR2 SVGAGI. V lost 6 bases, J lost 10 bases, and 12 bases lay in between. The CDR3 here is CASSTGGAYTF. CDR3 coding DNA: TGTGCCAGCAGCACGGGGGGTGCCTACACCTTC.

The chain is built from TRBV7-9 and TRBJ1-4; the match to TRBD1 covers 8 bases. CDR3 size: 14 residues. V dropped 4 bases and J dropped 8; count of bases not matched to a gene: 6. The germline gives CDR1 SEHNR, CDR2 FQNEAQ (reference sequence). CDR3 loop: CASSSPGGWEKLFF. For the CDR3, the DNA is TGTGCCAGCAGCTCCCCAGGGGGCTGGGAAAAACTGTTTTTT. The full variable domain, in which reference TRBV7-9 and TRBJ1-4 provide the parts outside the CDR3, is DTGVSQNPRHKITKRGQNVTFRCDPISEHNRLYWYRQTLGQGPEFLTYFQNEAQLEKSRLLSDRFSAERPKGSFSTLEIQRTEQGDSAMYLCASSSPGGWEKLFFGSGTQLSVL.

The count of this clone is one. The chain is built from TRBV14 and TRBJ1-2, with a weak D call TRBD1 (5 bases). The germline gives CDR1 SGHDN, CDR2 FVKESK. The CDR3 sequence is 13 residues long. V gave up 3 bases and J gave up 4 bases, with 9 bases separating them. CDR3 nucleotides: TGTGCCAGCAGCCAGGGGCCAGGCTATGGCTACACCTTC. It is translated as CASSQGPGYGYTF.

The chain uses TRBV27 and TRBJ2-7; 8 nucleotides align to TRBD1. The CDR3 is 13 amino acids. Trimming took 8 bases from V and 3 from J; bases not matched to a gene: 6. Per germline, CDR1 MNHEY and CDR2 SMNVEV (reference sequence). In nucleotides, the CDR3 is TGTGCCAGCTTCGGGACAGGCCTCTACGAGCAGTACTTC. Encoded protein: CASFGTGLYEQYF.

The J gene is TRBJ1-4, the V gene TRBV5-8, with D uncertain. The CDR3 is 14 residues long. V was trimmed by 0 bases and J by 0 bases, leaving 3 bases between them. Germline V gene sequence: CDR1 SGHTS, CDR2 YDEGEE. CDR3 amino acids: CASSLGATNEKLFF. The CDR3 DNA sequence: TGTGCCAGCAGCTTGGGAGCAACTAATGAAAAACTGTTTTTT.

This chain uses TRBV4-1 with TRBJ2-1; a possible D gene is TRBD2 (6 bases). The V gene lost 0 bases and the J gene lost 1 base, with 13 bases spanning the gap. Germline CDR1 and CDR2: MGHRA and YSYEKL. The CDR3 is 17 residues long. For the CDR3, the DNA is TGCGCCAGCAGCCAAGACCCTTTTAGCGGTTCCTACAATGAGCAGTTCTTC. Translated, it gives CASSQDPFSGSYNEQFF.

The chain recombines TRBV4-1 with TRBJ2-3; D is possibly TRBD1 (5 bases). The V and J ends lost 1 base and 2 bases respectively, with 10 bases between them. Germline V gene sequence: CDR1 MGHRA, CDR2 YSYEKL. The CDR3 covers 15 residues. CDR3 region: CASSQGAGHTDTQYF. The CDR3 coding sequence is TGCGCCAGCAGCCAAGGGGCAGGACACACAGATACGCAGTATTTT.

The rearrangement links TRBV18 to TRBJ1-2; D remains unclear. Trimming removed 3 bases at V and 8 bases at J, with 10 bases between. This CDR3 has 12 amino acids. From germline, CDR1 is KGHSH and CDR2 LQKENI. For the CDR3, the DNA is TGTGCCAGCTCACCTGATTCGGGAGGCTACACCTTC. Its protein product is CASSPDSGGYTF.

CDR3 sequence: CASSLASSGSYNEQFF. DNA for the CDR3: TGTGCCAGCAGCTTGGCCTCTTCGGGTTCCTACAATGAGCAGTTCTTC. The V and J genes are TRBV5-4 and TRBJ2-1; no firm D call. The germline V gene encodes CDR1 SGHNT and CDR2 YYREEE (reference sequence). The CDR3 spans 16 residues. V gave up 0 bases and J gave up 1 base, with 11 bases separating them.

J is TRBJ1-4 and V is TRBV6-5, with TRBD1 as a possible D gene (5 bases). Germline V gene lookup returns CDR1 MNHEY and CDR2 SVGAGI. This CDR3 spans 16 amino acids. V was shortened by 2 bases and J by 6 bases, with 16 bases between the two germline ends. CDR3 coding DNA: TGTGCCAGCAGTTACGGGGGGAGGTCGGCGGATGAAAAACTGTTTTTT. Translating it yields CASSYGGRSADEKLFF.

This chain links TRBV19 with TRBJ2-3; a weak D match, TRBD1 (6 bases). The germline V gene has CDR1 LNHDA and CDR2 SQIVND (reference sequence). V lost 9 bases, J lost 4 bases, and 14 bases lay in between. This CDR3 has 13 residues. CDR3 protein: CASSEGHPDTQYF. The CDR3 region has the DNA TGTGCCAGCTCTGAGGGACACCCAGATACGCAGTATTTT.

The chain is built from TRBV15 and TRBJ2-7; D possibly corresponds to TRBD1 (6 bases). The CDR3 has 14 amino acids. V was clipped by 2 bases and J by 5 bases, with 13 bases between them. The germline gives CDR1 LNHNV, CDR2 YYDKDF (reference sequence). Here the CDR3 DNA reads TGTGCCACCAGCAGATCTAACAGACAGGACGAGCAGTACTTC. Protein product: CATSRSNRQDEQYF.

The rearrangement joins TRBV19 to TRBJ1-2; 9 nucleotides match TRBD1. CDR1 LNHDA and CDR2 SQIVND come from the germline V gene (reference sequence). This CDR3 region has 16 residues. V shed 7 bases, J shed 8 bases, and the junction held 17 bases outside the gene matches. The CDR3 DNA reads TGTGCCAGTAAGAATCCGGACAGGGGAGAAGCATACGGCTACACCTTC. Encoded protein: CASKNPDRGEAYGYTF.

This chain joins TRBV27 and TRBJ2-1; D might be TRBD2 (5 bases). V was clipped by 0 bases and J by 0 bases, with 15 bases between them. The CDR3 has 18 amino acids. Germline loops: CDR1 MNHEY, CDR2 SMNVEV (reference sequence). CDR3 sequence: CASSLSRGGPSSYNEQFF. The DNA for the CDR3 is TGTGCCAGCAGTTTATCGCGAGGCGGGCCGAGCTCCTACAATGAGCAGTTCTTC.

The chain links TRBV5-1 to TRBJ2-5; D is uncertain. The V end lost 0 bases, the J end lost 3 bases, and 12 bases lay between the germline ends. The CDR3 has 15 amino acids. CDR1 and CDR2 (germline): SGHRS, YFSETQ. In DNA, the CDR3 is TGCGCCAGCAGCTTGGGAACGAAGCAGGAAGAGACCCAGTACTTC. As protein: CASSLGTKQEETQYF. Looking up the rest from reference TRBV5-1 and TRBJ2-5 gives the full variable domain: KAGVTQTPRYLIKTRGQQVTLSCSPISGHRSVSWYQQTPGQGLQFLFEYFSETQRNKGNFPGRFSGRQFSNSRSEMNVSTLELGDSALYLCASSLGTKQEETQYFGPGTRLLVL.

This clone was seen once. The rearrangement links TRBV5-8 to TRBJ2-3, with a possible D match to TRBD2 (6 bases). Germline V CDR1 and CDR2: SGHTS, YDEGEE. The V end was cut by 5 bases, the J end by 0 bases, with 13 bases between. The CDR3 totals 15 residues. The chain's CDR3 is CASSTDYQSTDTQYF. The CDR3 coding sequence is TGTGCCAGCAGTACGGACTACCAGAGCACAGATACGCAGTATTTT.

The J gene is TRBJ2-5, the V gene TRBV10-3; 11 bases align to TRBD2. Germline V gives CDR1 ENHRY, CDR2 SYGVKD. The CDR3 spans 15 residues. With 6 bases clipped from V and 5 bases from J, the junction kept 8 bases outside the gene matches. The CDR3 DNA reads as TGTGCCATCAGGGCTAGCGGGGGGCTAACGGAGACCCAGTACTTC. Its protein is CAIRASGGLTETQYF.

This clone was observed a single time. The rearrangement links TRBV4-2 to TRBJ2-7; tentative D call: TRBD1 (5 bases). CDR3 length: 15 residues. Germline lookup yields CDR1 LGHNA and CDR2 YNFKEQ. V gave up 0 bases and J gave up 2 bases, with 11 bases separating them. CDR3 bases: TGTGCCAGCAGCCAAGATACAGGCGGTCCCTACGAGCAGTACTTC. Protein sequence: CASSQDTGGPYEQYF.

This rearrangement joins TRBV6-1 to TRBJ1-5, with TRBD1 matching over 8 bases. This CDR3 has 15 amino acids. The V and J ends lost 4 bases and 3 bases, in that order; junction bases with no gene match: 5. The germline V gene has CDR1 MNHNS and CDR2 SASEGT. The CDR3 nucleotides are TGTGCCAGCAGTGGGGGACAGGCGAACAATCAGCCCCAGCATTTT. It codes for CASSGGQANNQPQHF.

The rearrangement joins TRBV19 to TRBJ2-6; D is perhaps TRBD1 (6 bases). In germline, CDR1 is LNHDA, CDR2 SQIVND (reference sequence). Trimming shortened V by 5 bases and J by 0 bases, and 17 bases separated the two germline ends. The CDR3 covers 18 residues. The CDR3 loop is CASSPSTGFSSGANVLTF. DNA for the CDR3: TGTGCCAGTAGTCCCAGCACAGGGTTTTCCTCTGGGGCCAACGTCCTGACTTTC.

The V and J genes are TRBV6-5 and TRBJ1-2; 9 bases fit TRBD1. This CDR3 spans 14 amino acids. Losses at the gene ends were 6 bases for V and 8 bases for J; bases not matched to a gene: 10. Germline-derived CDR1 and CDR2 are MNHEY and SVGAGI. Here the CDR3 reads CASRAAGTGNGYTF. The CDR3 nucleotides are TGTGCCAGCAGAGCTGCCGGGACAGGGAACGGCTACACCTTC.

The V and J genes are TRBV5-5 and TRBJ1-5; the D gene is possibly TRBD1 (5 bases). V was shortened by 2 bases and J by 6 bases, with 12 bases between the two germline ends. The V gene's germline CDR1 is SGHKS and CDR2 YYEKEE (reference sequence). This CDR3 comprises 14 residues. CDR3 in DNA: TGTGCCAGCAGCTTATTAGGGGAACGTCAGCCCCAGCATTTT. Its translation is CASSLLGERQPQHF.

The chain is built from TRBV7-8 and TRBJ1-2, with 8 bases lining up with TRBD1. This CDR3 has 15 amino acids. V gave up 5 bases and J gave up 3 bases; unmatched junction bases: 8. CDR1 is SGHVS and CDR2 is FQNEAQ in the germline V gene. As DNA, the CDR3 is TGTGCCAGCAGCCCGACAGGGGCGGGAGACTATGGCTACACCTTC. This encodes CASSPTGAGDYGYTF.

This clone was observed once. The chain is built from TRBV28 and TRBJ2-2, with 8 nucleotides matching TRBD2. Germline lookup yields CDR1 MDHEN and CDR2 SYDVKM. Trimming took 6 bases from V and 1 from J; bases not matched to a gene: 7. This CDR3 has 16 amino acids. Here the CDR3 reads CASSRGLAGNTGELFF. The DNA of the CDR3 is TGTGCCAGCAGCCGCGGACTAGCAGGGAACACCGGGGAGCTGTTTTTT. The variable domain in full, completed from reference TRBV28 and TRBJ2-2, reads DVKVTQSSRYLVKRTGEKVFLECVQDMDHENMFWYRQDPGLGLRLIYFSYDVKMKEKGDIPEGYSVSREKKERFSLILESASTNQTSMYLCASSRGLAGNTGELFFGEGSRLTVL.

The chain couples TRBV30 to TRBJ1-4, with D possibly matching TRBD1 (5 bases). Per the germline V gene, CDR1 is GTSNPN and CDR2 is SVGIG (reference sequence). CDR3 length: 15 amino acids. V dropped 2 bases and J dropped 8 bases, with 18 bases sitting between them. CDR3 sequence (DNA): TGTGCCTGGAGTCCCAGGGCTGGGGGGATGGAAAAACTGTTTTTT. It yields the protein CAWSPRAGGMEKLFF.

V and J are TRBV5-6 and TRBJ1-2; 8 nucleotides agree with TRBD1. The germline V gene encodes CDR1 SGHDT and CDR2 YYEEEE. This CDR3 has 14 amino acids. Trimming removed 4 bases from V and 5 bases from J; junction bases left unmatched: 7. CDR3 region: CASSGDRGPYGYTF. CDR3 coding DNA: TGTGCCAGCAGCGGAGACAGGGGCCCATATGGCTACACCTTC.

V gene TRBV7-9 combines with J gene TRBJ2-5; tentative D call: TRBD2 (6 bases). Trimming removed 1 base at V and 3 bases at J, with 18 bases between. Germline V gene data show CDR1 as SEHNR and CDR2 as FQNEAQ (reference sequence). The CDR3 runs 17 residues. CDR3 DNA sequence: TGTGCCAGCAGCTTAGGCGCCTCGCGGGGAACCAAAGAGACCCAGTACTTC. Amino acids: CASSLGASRGTKETQYF.

The chain uses TRBV6-6 and TRBJ2-1; a weak D match, TRBD1 (5 bases). The ends were cut back, 5 bases at V and 1 base at J, with 12 bases in the middle. Per germline, CDR1 MNHNY and CDR2 SVGAGI (reference sequence). The CDR3 length is 15 residues. In DNA form, the CDR3 reads TGTGCCAGCAGTGGCCAGACAGTATCCTACAATGAGCAGTTCTTC. Translating it yields CASSGQTVSYNEQFF.

The chain uses TRBV6-1 and TRBJ1-1; unclear D gene. V shed 4 bases and J shed 5 bases, with 11 bases lying between them. This CDR3 contains 13 residues. CDR1 and CDR2 (germline): MNHNS, SASEGT. In DNA form, the CDR3 reads TGTGCCAGCAGTGCTAGGCGGAATACTGAAGCTTTCTTT. The encoded protein is CASSARRNTEAFF.